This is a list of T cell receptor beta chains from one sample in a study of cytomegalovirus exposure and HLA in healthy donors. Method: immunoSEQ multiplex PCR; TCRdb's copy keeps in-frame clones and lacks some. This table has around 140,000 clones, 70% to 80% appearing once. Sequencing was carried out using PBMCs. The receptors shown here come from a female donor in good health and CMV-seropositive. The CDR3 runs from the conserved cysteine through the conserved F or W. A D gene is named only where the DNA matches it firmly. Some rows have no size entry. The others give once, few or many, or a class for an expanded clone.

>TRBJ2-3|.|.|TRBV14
CASSQATGSVGWADTQYF
TGTGCCAGCAGCCAAGCTACGGGGTCGGTCGGCTGGGCAGATACGCAGTATTTT
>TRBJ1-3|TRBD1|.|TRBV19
CASSQLRDRGNTIYF
TGTGCCAGTAGCCAACTCCGGGACAGGGGAAACACCATATATTTT
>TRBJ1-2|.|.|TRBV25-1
CASSLSGGHGYTF
TGTGCCAGCAGTCTTAGCGGGGGACATGGCTACACCTTC
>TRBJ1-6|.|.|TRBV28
CASSSGYSPLHF
TGTGCCAGCAGCTCAGGATATTCACCCCTCCACTTT
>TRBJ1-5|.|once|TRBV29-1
CSVGASGANQPQHF
TGCAGCGTGGGGGCCTCAGGGGCGAATCAGCCCCAGCATTTT
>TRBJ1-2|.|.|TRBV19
CASRSPGGRSGYTF
TGTGCCAGTAGGAGCCCGGGGGGGAGGAGTGGCTACACCTTC
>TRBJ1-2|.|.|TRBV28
CASTDKPNYGYTF
TGTGCCAGCACCGACAAACCTAACTATGGCTACACCTTC
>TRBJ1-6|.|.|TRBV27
CASSRSRPGGSPLHF
TGTGCCAGCAGCCGCAGCCGACCGGGTGGTTCACCCCTCCACTTT
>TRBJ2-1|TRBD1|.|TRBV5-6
CASSLMPGQGIRNEQFF
TGTGCCAGCAGCTTGATGCCGGGACAGGGCATTCGCAATGAGCAGTTCTTC
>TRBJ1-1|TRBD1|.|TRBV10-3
CAISPFGTGGVVNTEAFF
TGTGCCATCAGTCCCTTCGGGACAGGTGGGGTGGTGAACACTGAAGCTTTCTTT
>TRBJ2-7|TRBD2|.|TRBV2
CASSERLAGNEQYF
TGTGCCAGCAGTGAGCGACTAGCGGGGAACGAGCAGTACTTC
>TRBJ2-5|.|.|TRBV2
CASSRQGETQYF
TGTGCCAGCTCCCGCCAGGGGGAGACCCAGTACTTC
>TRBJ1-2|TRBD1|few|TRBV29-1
CSVEEYRQGLGYGYTF
TGCAGCGTTGAAGAATATAGACAGGGTCTTGGCTATGGCTACACCTTC
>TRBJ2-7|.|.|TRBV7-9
CASGQAYEQYF
TGTGCCAGCGGGCAGGCTTACGAGCAGTACTTC
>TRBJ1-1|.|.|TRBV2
CATKEDSLNTEAFF
TGTGCCACCAAGGAGGACAGTCTCAACACTGAAGCTTTCTTT
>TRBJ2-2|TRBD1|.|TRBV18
CASSPGTGNAGELFF
TGTGCCAGCTCACCCGGGACAGGGAATGCCGGGGAGCTGTTTTTT
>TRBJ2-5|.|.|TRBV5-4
CASSPGQQETQYF
TGTGCCAGCAGCCCAGGTCAACAAGAGACCCAGTACTTC
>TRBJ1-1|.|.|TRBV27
CASSLSGDLEAFF
TGTGCCAGCAGTTTATCAGGGGATCTAGAAGCTTTCTTT
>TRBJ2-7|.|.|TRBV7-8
CASSLGAPQGGYEQYF
TGTGCCAGCAGCTTAGGAGCGCCCCAAGGGGGCTACGAGCAGTACTTC
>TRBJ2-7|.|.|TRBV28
CASSPRTASYEQYF
TGTGCCAGCAGTCCCCGGACAGCCTCCTACGAGCAGTACTTC